The clone carrying this T cell receptor beta chain was detected ten times or more. Its antigen is unidentified. This specimen belongs to a study of blood T cells in healthy people across ages. Findings of the study overall: Nothing was known about donor CMV status, and this possibly confounded expanded clonotype changes. Both naive CD4+ cell counts and diversity were greater in long-lived donors than in aged donors.

The use of a sample-barcoded 5' primer and a J-beta primer mix characterized a second PCR of roughly 6 to 11 cycles. A template-switch adaptor that had 12 random nucleotides put a tag on each cDNA molecule. One entry per CDR3 protein results from TCRdb running MiXCR on the 5' RACE reads. This repertoire shows about 1,800,000 distinct CDR3 sequences, under 30% found once; its top ten account for 7.7%. The clonotype comes from a woman in her twenties or thirties in good health. What was sequenced was blood.

As DNA, the CDR3 is TGTGCCACCAGTGATTTGCAGCTGAGGGGACAAGCCGAGTACCAAGAGACCCAGTACTTC. Translation: CATSDLQLRGQAEYQETQYF. This rearrangement joins TRBV24-1 to TRBJ2-5, with D maybe TRBD1 (6 bases). Between the trimmed V and J ends, which lost 0 bases and 0 bases, there was a span of 22 bases. Germline V gene data show CDR1 as KGHDR and CDR2 as SFDVKD. CDR3 length equals 20 residues.